A single sample gave rise to the 9 T cell receptor beta chains below, sequenced in a study of control samples from healthy donors and cancer patients. Clones were sequenced by immunoSEQ multiplex PCR, and TCRdb holds only the in-frame ones, with some missing. Of roughly 100,000 clones listed, about 86% are singletons. The sample comprised blood. Receptor source: a man aged 25 to 40 in good health.

This chain uses TRBV13 with TRBJ2-5; D not certain. V was cut by 4 bases and J by 2 bases, with 5 bases left in between. The germline V gene encodes CDR1 PRHDT and CDR2 FYEKMQ (reference sequence). The CDR3 is 12 amino acids. The CDR3 loop is CASSSIQETQYF. The DNA of the CDR3 is TGTGCCAGCAGCTCAATACAAGAGACCCAGTACTTC.

This chain connects TRBV30 to TRBJ1-3, with 7 bases aligning to TRBD1. Germline V gene sequence: CDR1 GTSNPN, CDR2 SVGIG (reference sequence). Unmatched junction bases numbered 6, after V lost 0 bases and J lost 1 base. The CDR3 has 16 residues. In nucleotides, the CDR3 is TGTGCCTGGAGTGTAGGGGACAGATTATCTGGAAACACCATATATTTT. Its protein product is CAWSVGDRLSGNTIYF.

The V call is TRBV7-3, the J call TRBJ2-2, with 8 bases that match TRBD1. Germline CDR1 reads SGHTA; CDR2 reads FQGTGA. The CDR3 extends over 17 amino acids. Trimming at V came to 5 bases and at J to 3 bases, leaving 11 bases not matched to a gene. For the CDR3, the DNA is TGTGCCAGCAGCCACCCCCTTCAGGGGGCGGACACCGGGGAGCTGTTTTTT. This translates into CASSHPLQGADTGELFF.

V and J are TRBV18 and TRBJ1-1; TRBD1 is a possible D gene (5 bases). The CDR3 consists of 14 residues. V was pared by 1 base and J by 5 bases, with 11 bases between. Germline loops: CDR1 KGHSH, CDR2 LQKENI. CDR3 nucleotides: TGTGCCAGCTCACCACAGGGGCCTAGGACTGAAGCTTTCTTT. Residues: CASSPQGPRTEAFF.

As regards this clone: The sample contains more than one DNA sequence encoding this CDR3. The chain links TRBV9 to TRBJ2-1, with a possible D match to TRBD2 (7 bases). This CDR3 comprises 15 residues. The germline CDR1 and CDR2 sequences are SGDLS and YYNGEE. V gave up 2 bases and J gave up 4 bases, with 13 bases separating them. CDR3: CASSVEGGPYNEQFF. CDR3 DNA sequence: TGTGCCAGCAGCGTCGAGGGGGGGCCTTACAATGAGCAGTTCTTC.

This sequence joins TRBV5-1 and TRBJ1-1; D gene ambiguous. V was cut by 0 bases and J by 1 base, with 10 bases left in between. The CDR3 has 15 residues. Germline assignment: CDR1 SGHRS and CDR2 YFSETQ. DNA of the CDR3: TGCGCCAGCAGCTTGGGTCGGATTGGGAACACTGAAGCTTTCTTT. It encodes CASSLGRIGNTEAFF. The full variable domain, with the rest looked up from reference TRBV5-1 and TRBJ1-1, is KAGVTQTPRYLIKTRGQQVTLSCSPISGHRSVSWYQQTPGQGLQFLFEYFSETQRNKGNFPGRFSGRQFSNSRSEMNVSTLELGDSALYLCASSLGRIGNTEAFFGQGTRLTVV.

Points on this clone: One end of the junction varies from germline; a read error may be responsible. V and J are TRBV18 and TRBJ2-1; the D gene is possibly TRBD1 (6 bases). The CDR3 covers 16 residues. Germline CDR1 KGHSH, CDR2 LQKENI. The CDR3 bases are TGTGCCAGCTCACCAGGACACGCCAGGGGCTACGATGAGCAGTTCTTC. Translating gives CASSPGHARGYDEQFF.

This chain links TRBV4-2 with TRBJ1-5; D is unresolved. V was pared by 0 bases and J by 4 bases, with 7 bases between. The germline gives CDR1 LGHNA, CDR2 YNFKEQ. The CDR3 loop spans 14 amino acids. The CDR3 nucleotides read TGTGCCAGCAGCCAAGATGTCATGAATCAGCCCCAGCATTTT. Protein product: CASSQDVMNQPQHF.

V and J are TRBV5-6 and TRBJ2-3; 7 bases match TRBD1. CDR3 length equals 14 residues. Trimming removed 4 bases from V and 2 bases from J; junction bases left unmatched: 4. Germline CDR1 SGHDT, CDR2 YYEEEE. The CDR3 spells CASSPDRLTDTQYF. The CDR3 bases are TGTGCCAGCAGCCCGGACAGGCTCACAGATACGCAGTATTTT.